Below are 3 T cell receptor beta chains sequenced from a single sample in a study of T cell repertoires in cytomegalovirus infection. TCRdb reprocessed the reads with MiXCR, giving one entry per CDR3 protein. This table has about 450,000 distinct CDR3 sequences, approximately 32% appearing once. The sample taken for sequencing was PBMCs. The receptors were sampled from a human donor in good health (CMV status not recorded). Some clones in this sample may be carry-over from other donors' samples.

This clonotype has a count of ten or more. The J gene is TRBJ1-2, the V gene TRBV7-8, with D uncertain. The V gene lost 4 bases and the J gene lost 3 bases, with 15 bases spanning the gap. CDR3 length: 15 amino acids. CDR1 is SGHVS and CDR2 is FQNEAQ in the germline V gene. The CDR3 spells CASSSRVGWDYGYTF. Written as DNA, the CDR3 is TGTGCCAGCAGCTCCCGCGTCGGGTGGGACTATGGCTACACCTTC.

This clonotype has at least ten counts. V gene TRBV7-6 combines with J gene TRBJ2-7; 8 positions agree with TRBD2. The CDR3 is made up of 14 amino acids. CDR1 is SGHVS, CDR2 FNYEAQ, per germline. Trimming cost V 7 bases and J 2 bases; bases outside gene matches: 7. CDR3 in DNA: TGTGCCAGCACCTCAGCGGGGGACCCCTACGAGCAGTACTTC. This translates into CASTSAGDPYEQYF.

The V call is TRBV20-1, the J call TRBJ1-4; 10 nucleotides line up with TRBD1. The CDR3 has 12 residues. CDR1 is DFQATT, CDR2 SNEGSKA, per germline (reference sequence). The CDR3 sequence is CSGDRGDEKLFF. DNA for the CDR3: TGCAGCGGGGACAGGGGAGATGAAAAACTGTTTTTT.